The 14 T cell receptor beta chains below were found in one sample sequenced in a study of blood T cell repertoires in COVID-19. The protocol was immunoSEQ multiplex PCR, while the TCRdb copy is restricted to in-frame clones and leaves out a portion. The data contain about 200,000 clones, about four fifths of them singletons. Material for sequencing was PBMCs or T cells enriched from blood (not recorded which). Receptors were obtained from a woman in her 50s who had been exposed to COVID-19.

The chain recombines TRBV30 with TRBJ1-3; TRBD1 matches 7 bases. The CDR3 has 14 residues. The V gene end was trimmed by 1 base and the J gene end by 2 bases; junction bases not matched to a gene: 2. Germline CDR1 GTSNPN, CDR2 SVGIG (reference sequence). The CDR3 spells CAWSGGGTGNTIYF. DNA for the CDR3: TGTGCCTGGAGTGGAGGGGGCACTGGAAACACCATATATTTT.

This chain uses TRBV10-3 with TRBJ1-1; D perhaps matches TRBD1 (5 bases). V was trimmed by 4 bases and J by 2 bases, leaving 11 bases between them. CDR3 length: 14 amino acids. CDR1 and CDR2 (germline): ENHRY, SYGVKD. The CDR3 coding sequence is TGTGCCATCAGTGTGGGGGGTTCAAACACTGAAGCTTTCTTT. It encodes CAISVGGSNTEAFF.

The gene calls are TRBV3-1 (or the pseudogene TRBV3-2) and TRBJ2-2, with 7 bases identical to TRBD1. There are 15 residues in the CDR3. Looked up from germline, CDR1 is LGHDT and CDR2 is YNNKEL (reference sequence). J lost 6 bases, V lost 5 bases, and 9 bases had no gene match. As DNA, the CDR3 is TGTGCCAGCAGCAACAGGGGTATCATAGCCGGGGAGCTGTTTTTT. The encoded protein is CASSNRGIIAGELFF.

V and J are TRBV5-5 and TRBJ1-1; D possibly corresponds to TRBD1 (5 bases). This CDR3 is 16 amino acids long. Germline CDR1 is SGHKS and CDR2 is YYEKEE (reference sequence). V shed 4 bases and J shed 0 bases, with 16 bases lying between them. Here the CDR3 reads CASSKTILGVNTEAFF. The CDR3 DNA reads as TGTGCCAGCAGCAAGACCATCCTAGGGGTGAACACTGAAGCTTTCTTT.

CDR3 DNA: TGTGCCAGTAGTCCCGACAGGGGGAGAACTGAAGCTTTCTTT. It specifies CASSPDRGRTEAFF. The V gene is TRBV19, the J gene TRBJ1-1; 9 nucleotides align to TRBD1. Germline CDR1 reads LNHDA; CDR2 reads SQIVND (reference sequence). The CDR3 has 14 residues. V lost 5 bases, J lost 5 bases, and 6 bases stayed unmatched.

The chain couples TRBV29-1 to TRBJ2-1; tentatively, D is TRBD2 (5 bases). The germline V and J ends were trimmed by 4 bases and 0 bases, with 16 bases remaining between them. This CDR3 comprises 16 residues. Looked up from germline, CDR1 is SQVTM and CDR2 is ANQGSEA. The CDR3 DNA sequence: TGCAGCGTTGGGAACCCGGACTCTAGCTCCTACAATGAGCAGTTCTTC. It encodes CSVGNPDSSSYNEQFF.

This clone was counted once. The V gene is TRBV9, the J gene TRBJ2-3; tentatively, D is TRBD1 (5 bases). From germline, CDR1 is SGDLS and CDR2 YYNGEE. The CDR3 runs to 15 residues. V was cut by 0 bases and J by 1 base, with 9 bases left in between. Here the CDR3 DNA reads TGTGCCAGCAGCGTAGGAGAAGGGGGCACAGATACGCAGTATTTT. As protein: CASSVGEGGTDTQYF.

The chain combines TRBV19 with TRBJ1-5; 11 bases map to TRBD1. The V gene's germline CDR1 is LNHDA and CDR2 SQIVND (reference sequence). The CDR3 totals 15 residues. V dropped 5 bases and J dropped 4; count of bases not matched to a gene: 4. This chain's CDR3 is CASSGDRGLNQPQHF. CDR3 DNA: TGTGCCAGTAGTGGGGACAGGGGGTTAAATCAGCCCCAGCATTTT.

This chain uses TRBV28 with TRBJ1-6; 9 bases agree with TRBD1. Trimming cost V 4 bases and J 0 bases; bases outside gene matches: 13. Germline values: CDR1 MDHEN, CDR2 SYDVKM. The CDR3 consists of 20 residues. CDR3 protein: CASSSPPTGGPSSYNSPLHF. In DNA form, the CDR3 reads TGTGCCAGCAGTTCTCCTCCGACAGGGGGTCCTAGCTCCTATAATTCACCCCTCCACTTT. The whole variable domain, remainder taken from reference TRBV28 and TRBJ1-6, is DVKVTQSSRYLVKRTGEKVFLECVQDMDHENMFWYRQDPGLGLRLIYFSYDVKMKEKGDIPEGYSVSREKKERFSLILESASTNQTSMYLCASSSPPTGGPSSYNSPLHFGNGTRLTVT.

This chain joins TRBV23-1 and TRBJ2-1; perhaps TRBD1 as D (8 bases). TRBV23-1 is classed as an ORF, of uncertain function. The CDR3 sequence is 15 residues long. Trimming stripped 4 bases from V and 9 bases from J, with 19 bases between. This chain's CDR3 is CASSRVGGTGIEQFF. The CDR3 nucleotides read TGCGCCAGCAGTCGGGTCGGGGGGACAGGCATTGAGCAGTTCTTC.

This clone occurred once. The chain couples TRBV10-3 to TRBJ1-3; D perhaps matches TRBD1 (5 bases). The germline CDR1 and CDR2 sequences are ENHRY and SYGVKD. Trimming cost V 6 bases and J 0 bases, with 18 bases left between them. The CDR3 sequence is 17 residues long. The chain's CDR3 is CAISPSGGASSGNTIYF. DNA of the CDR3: TGTGCCATCAGCCCATCTGGAGGGGCAAGCTCTGGAAACACCATATATTTT.

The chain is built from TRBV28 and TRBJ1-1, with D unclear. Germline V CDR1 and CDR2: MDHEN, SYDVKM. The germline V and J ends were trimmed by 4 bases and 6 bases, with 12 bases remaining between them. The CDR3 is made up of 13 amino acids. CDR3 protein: CASSSITRSEAFF. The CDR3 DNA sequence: TGTGCCAGCAGTTCCATTACCCGGTCTGAAGCTTTCTTT.

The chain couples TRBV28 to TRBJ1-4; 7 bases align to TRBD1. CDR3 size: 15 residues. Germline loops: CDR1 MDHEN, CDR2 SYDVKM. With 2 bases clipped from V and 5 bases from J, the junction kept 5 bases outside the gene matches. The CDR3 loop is CASSLPTGMNEKLFF. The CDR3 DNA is TGTGCCAGCAGTTTACCGACAGGGATGAATGAAAAACTGTTTTTT.

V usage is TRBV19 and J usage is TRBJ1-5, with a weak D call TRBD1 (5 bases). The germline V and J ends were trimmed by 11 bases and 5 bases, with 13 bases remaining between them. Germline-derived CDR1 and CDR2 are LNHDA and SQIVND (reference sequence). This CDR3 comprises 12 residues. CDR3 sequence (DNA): TGTGCCTCAACCCAGGGTCATCAGCCCCAGCATTTT. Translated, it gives CASTQGHQPQHF.